This T cell receptor (beta chain) was captured by sequencing in a study of cytotoxic CD8 clonotypes in ibrutinib-treated CLL. Assay used: immunoSEQ multiplex PCR; TCRdb lists only in-frame clones, some missing. The sample consists of 45,000 to 70,000 clones, around 55% of them appearing once. Germline V gives CDR1 MRHNA, CDR2 SNTAGT. The CDR3 has 14 amino acids. V lost 7 bases, J lost 3 bases, and 15 bases lay in between. This specimen was PBMCs, taken after 24 months of ibrutinib treatment. The V call is TRBV6-4, the J call TRBJ1-1; a possible D gene is TRBD1 (6 bases). The sequence derives from a human donor with chronic lymphocytic leukemia. CDR3 sequence (DNA): TGTGCCAGCACCCAAACAGGGCAGCACACTGAAGCTTTCTTT. Translating it yields CASTQTGQHTEAFF.